This entry features one TCR beta chain sequence. Its cognate antigen is unknown. This sample was taken from a study of vaccination and CD4 T cells after COVID-19. Findings and limits, study-wide: In convalescent patients, 304 of 307 vaccine-specific clones were spike mono-reactive. For convalescent patients, a median around 90% of reactive clones surfaced exclusively after vaccination.

The Oncomine TCR Beta short-read assay was applied to DNA of cultured CD4+ T cells. One entry per CDR3 protein, called by TCRdb with MiXCR from the PCR reads. Of 21,000 or so distinct CDR3 sequences in the sample, 43% are singletons; the top ten hold under 6.5%. The time point: late sampling 161 to 241 days after vaccination in a few convalescent patients. Treatment given: roughly ten-day PBMC culture with coronavirus spike peptide pools or control peptides (ViraFEST assay). ViraFEST expanded antigen-specific T cells with peptide pools, then sequenced TCRs. The CDR3 is 14 amino acids. The V gene lost 4 bases and the J gene lost 9 bases, with 18 bases spanning the gap. Germline V CDR1 and CDR2: MDHEN, SYDVKM.

The J gene is TRBJ2-5, the V gene TRBV28, with a possible D match to TRBD2 (6 bases). This TCR derives from a human donor who had recovered from COVID-19. The starting material was CD4+ T cells from blood, cultured in vitro, obtained about 7 months after SARS-CoV-2 vaccination. Here the CDR3 reads CASSSFSGNAAQYF. The CDR3 coding sequence is TGTGCCAGCAGTTCCTTTAGCGGAAACGCGGCCCAGTACTTC.